This passage covers 2 T cell receptor beta chains from one sample sequenced in a study of cytomegalovirus exposure and HLA in healthy donors (dated 2017 in TCRdb). The library relied on the immunoSEQ multiplex PCR assay. TCRdb took over this immuneACCESS table, retaining in-frame rearrangements with V and J assigned. Such tables are incomplete; in checked studies, under half of the missing clones stem from an unresolved V gene, and the remainder is unexplained. This sample is represented by approximately 160,000 clones; approximately 96% of them were singletons. The ten top clones hold approximately 0.82% of the sample. The sequencing sample was made of PBMCs. The receptor set was obtained from a woman between 18 and 29 years old in good health and CMV-seronegative.

The chain couples TRBV9 to TRBJ2-1; TRBD2 agrees at 8 bases. In germline, CDR1 is SGDLS, CDR2 YYNGEE. The length of the CDR3 is 15 residues. The V gene end was trimmed by 3 bases and the J gene end by 4 bases; junction bases not matched to a gene: 6. The CDR3 loop is CASSASGGLYNEQFF. For the CDR3, the DNA is TGTGCCAGCAGCGCCTCGGGGGGGCTGTACAATGAGCAGTTCTTC.

V gene TRBV19 combines with J gene TRBJ1-2, with TRBD1 matching over 10 bases. The germline CDR1 and CDR2 sequences are LNHDA and SQIVND (reference sequence). V lost 0 bases and J lost 6; bases outside the gene matches: 16. This CDR3 region has 19 residues. Written as DNA, the CDR3 is TGTGCCAGTAGTATAGATCAAGACACCCCGGACAGGGGGTTTGATGGCTACACCTTC. Encoded protein: CASSIDQDTPDRGFDGYTF.